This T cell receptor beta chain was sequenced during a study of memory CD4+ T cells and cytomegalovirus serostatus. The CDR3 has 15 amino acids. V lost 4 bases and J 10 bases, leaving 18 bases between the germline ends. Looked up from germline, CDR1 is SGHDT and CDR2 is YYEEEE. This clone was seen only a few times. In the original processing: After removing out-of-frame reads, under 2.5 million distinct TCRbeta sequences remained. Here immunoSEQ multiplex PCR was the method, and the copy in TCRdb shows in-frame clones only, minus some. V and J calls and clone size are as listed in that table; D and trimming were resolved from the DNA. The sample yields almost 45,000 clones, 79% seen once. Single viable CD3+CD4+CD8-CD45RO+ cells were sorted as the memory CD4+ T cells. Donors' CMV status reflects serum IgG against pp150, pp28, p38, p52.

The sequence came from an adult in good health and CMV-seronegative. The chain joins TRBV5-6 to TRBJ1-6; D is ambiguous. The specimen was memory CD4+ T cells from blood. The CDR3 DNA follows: TGTGCCAGCAGCCCTGGACTCACCCCTCGGTCACCCCTCCACTTT. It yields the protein CASSPGLTPRSPLHF.